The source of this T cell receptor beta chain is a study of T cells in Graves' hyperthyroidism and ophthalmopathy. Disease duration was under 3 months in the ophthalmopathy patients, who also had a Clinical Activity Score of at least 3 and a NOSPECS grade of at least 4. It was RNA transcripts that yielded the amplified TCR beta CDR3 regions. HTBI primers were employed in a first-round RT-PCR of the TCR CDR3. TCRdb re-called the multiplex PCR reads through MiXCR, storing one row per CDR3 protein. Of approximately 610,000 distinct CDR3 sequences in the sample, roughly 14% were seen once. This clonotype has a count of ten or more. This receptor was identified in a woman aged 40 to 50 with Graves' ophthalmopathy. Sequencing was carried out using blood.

The CDR3 DNA is TGTGCCAGCAGTGTGTCGATGGGTATCTATGGCTACACCTTC. Translating it yields CASSVSMGIYGYTF. The V gene is TRBV6-1, the J gene TRBJ1-2; D not resolved. CDR1 and CDR2 from the germline V gene are MNHNS and SASEGT. V lost 4 bases, J lost 4 bases, and 13 bases lay in between. This CDR3 contains 14 residues.